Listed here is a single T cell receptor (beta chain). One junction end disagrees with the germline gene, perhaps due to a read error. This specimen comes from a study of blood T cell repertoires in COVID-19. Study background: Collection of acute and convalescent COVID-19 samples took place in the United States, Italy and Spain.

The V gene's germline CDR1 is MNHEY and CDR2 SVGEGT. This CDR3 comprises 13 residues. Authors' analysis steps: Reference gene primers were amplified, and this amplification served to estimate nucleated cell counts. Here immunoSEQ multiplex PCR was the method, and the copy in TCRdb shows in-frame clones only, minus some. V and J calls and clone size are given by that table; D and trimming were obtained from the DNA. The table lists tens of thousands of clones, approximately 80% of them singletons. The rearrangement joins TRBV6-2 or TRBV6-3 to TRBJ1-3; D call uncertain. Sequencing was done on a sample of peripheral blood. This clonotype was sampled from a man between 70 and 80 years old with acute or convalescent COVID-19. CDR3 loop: CASSPWAGNTIYF. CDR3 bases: TGTGCCAGCAGTCCATGGGCTGGGAACACCATATATTTT.